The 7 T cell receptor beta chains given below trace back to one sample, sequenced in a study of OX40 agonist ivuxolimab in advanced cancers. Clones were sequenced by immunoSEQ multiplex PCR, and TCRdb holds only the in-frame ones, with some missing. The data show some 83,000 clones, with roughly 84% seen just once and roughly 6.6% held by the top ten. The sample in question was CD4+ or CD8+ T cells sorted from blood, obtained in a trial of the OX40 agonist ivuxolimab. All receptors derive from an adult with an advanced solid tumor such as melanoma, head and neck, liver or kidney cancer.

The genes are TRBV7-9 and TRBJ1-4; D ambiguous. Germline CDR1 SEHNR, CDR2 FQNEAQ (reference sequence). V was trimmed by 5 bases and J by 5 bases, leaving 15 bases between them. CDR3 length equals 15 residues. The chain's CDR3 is CASSTKPGRNEKLFF. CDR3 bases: TGTGCCAGCAGCACCAAACCGGGCCGGAATGAAAAACTGTTTTTT.

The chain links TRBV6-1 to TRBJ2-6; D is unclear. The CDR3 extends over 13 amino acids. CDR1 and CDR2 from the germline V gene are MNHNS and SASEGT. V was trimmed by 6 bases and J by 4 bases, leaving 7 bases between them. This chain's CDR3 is CASRAGGANVLTF. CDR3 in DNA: TGTGCCAGCAGGGCCGGAGGGGCCAACGTCCTGACTTTC.

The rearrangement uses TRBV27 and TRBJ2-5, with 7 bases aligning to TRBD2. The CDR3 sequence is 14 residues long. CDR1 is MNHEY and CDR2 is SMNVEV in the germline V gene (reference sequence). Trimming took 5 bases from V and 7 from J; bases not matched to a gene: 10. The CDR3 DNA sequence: TGTGCCAGCAGTGGCGCCGGGACTACCTTGACCCAGTACTTC. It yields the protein CASSGAGTTLTQYF.

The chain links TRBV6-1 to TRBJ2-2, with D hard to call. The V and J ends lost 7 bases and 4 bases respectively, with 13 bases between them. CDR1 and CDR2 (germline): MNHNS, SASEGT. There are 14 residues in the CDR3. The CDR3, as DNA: TGTGCCAGCATCACCGTCTGGGGCACCGGGGAGCTGTTTTTT. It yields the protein CASITVWGTGELFF.

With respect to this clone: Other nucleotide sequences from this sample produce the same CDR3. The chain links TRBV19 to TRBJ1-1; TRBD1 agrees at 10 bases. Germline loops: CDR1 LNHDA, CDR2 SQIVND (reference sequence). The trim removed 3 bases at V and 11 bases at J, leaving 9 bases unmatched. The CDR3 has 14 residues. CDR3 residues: CASSIGTGAKAAFF. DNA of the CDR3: TGTGCCAGTAGTATTGGGACAGGGGCCAAAGCGGCTTTCTTT.

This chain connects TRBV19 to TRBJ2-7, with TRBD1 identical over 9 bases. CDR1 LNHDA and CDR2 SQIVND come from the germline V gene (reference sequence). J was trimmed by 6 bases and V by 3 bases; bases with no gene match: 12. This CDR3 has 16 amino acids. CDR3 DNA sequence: TGTGCCAGTAGTATGGCCGGGACAGGGTTTGGGGCCGAGCAGTACTTC. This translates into CASSMAGTGFGAEQYF.

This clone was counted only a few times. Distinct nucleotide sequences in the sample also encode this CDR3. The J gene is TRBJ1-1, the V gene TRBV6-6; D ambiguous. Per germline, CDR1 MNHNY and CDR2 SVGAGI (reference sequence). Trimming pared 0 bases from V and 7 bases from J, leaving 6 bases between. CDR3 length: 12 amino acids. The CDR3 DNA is TGTGCCAGCAGTTACTCTTCGGGTGAAGCTTTCTTT. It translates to CASSYSSGEAFF.